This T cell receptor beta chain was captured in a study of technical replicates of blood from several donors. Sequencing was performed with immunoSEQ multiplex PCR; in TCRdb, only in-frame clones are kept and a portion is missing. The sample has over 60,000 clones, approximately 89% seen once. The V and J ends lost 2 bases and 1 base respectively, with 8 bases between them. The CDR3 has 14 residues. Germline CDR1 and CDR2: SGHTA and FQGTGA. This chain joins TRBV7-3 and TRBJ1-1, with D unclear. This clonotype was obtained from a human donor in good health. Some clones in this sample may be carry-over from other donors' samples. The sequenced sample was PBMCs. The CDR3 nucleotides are TGTGCCAGCAGCTTAGAACAGAGGAACACTGAAGCTTTCTTT. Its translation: CASSLEQRNTEAFF.